These 17 T cell receptor beta chains share one sample of origin, sequenced in a study of T cell changes during pregnancy in multiple sclerosis. The table came from immunoSEQ multiplex PCR; TCRdb's copy has only in-frame clones and leaves some out. The sample has over 75,000 clones, 85% to 95% seen once. The specimen comprised peripheral blood, sampled in the first trimester of pregnancy. The receptor source for this set is a female donor with multiple sclerosis, enrolled in a pregnancy study.

This clone was detected a few times. This rearrangement joins TRBV10-3 to TRBJ1-2, with a tentative D call TRBD1 (5 bases). Germline V gene lookup returns CDR1 ENHRY and CDR2 SYGVKD. V dropped 4 bases and J dropped 3 bases, with 9 bases sitting between them. The CDR3 contains 13 residues. CDR3 sequence reads: CAISGGVDYGYTF. The DNA of the CDR3 is TGTGCCATCAGTGGGGGGGTCGACTATGGCTACACCTTC.

V and J are TRBV2 and TRBJ2-7; D might be TRBD1 (6 bases). Trimming stripped 7 bases from V and 7 bases from J, with 17 bases between. The CDR3 is 13 amino acids. CDR1 is SNHLY, CDR2 FYNNEI, per germline. The CDR3 loop reads CASNRDTLGEQYF. Written as DNA, the CDR3 is TGTGCCAGCAACCGGGACACCCTTGGGGAGCAGTACTTC.

V and J are TRBV6-6 and TRBJ1-1; no firm D call. The V gene lost 0 bases and the J gene lost 4 bases, with 9 bases spanning the gap. This CDR3 is 14 amino acids long. Germline V gene lookup returns CDR1 MNHNY and CDR2 SVGAGI (reference sequence). The CDR3 here is CASSYSSLVTEAFF. The CDR3, as DNA: TGTGCCAGCAGTTACTCGAGTTTAGTCACTGAAGCTTTCTTT.

CDR3 amino acids: CASRSTSGGTSYEQYF. CDR3 nucleotide sequence: TGTGCCAGCAGATCGACTAGCGGGGGGACCTCCTACGAGCAGTACTTC. This sequence joins TRBV5-6 and TRBJ2-7; 13 bases match TRBD2. Germline CDR1 is SGHDT and CDR2 is YYEEEE. The CDR3 spans 16 residues. The J segment lost 0 bases and the V segment lost 5 bases, leaving 5 bases of the junction unmatched.

The rearrangement joins TRBV7-9 to TRBJ2-7; 8 nucleotides line up with TRBD2. CDR1 is SEHNR, CDR2 FQNEAQ, per germline (reference sequence). The CDR3 spans 15 residues. Trimming removed 5 bases from V and 2 bases from J; junction bases left unmatched: 8. CDR3 in DNA: TGTGCCAGCAGCGCCGAGAGCGGGAGACCCTACGAGCAGTACTTC. Translating gives CASSAESGRPYEQYF.

J is TRBJ2-1 and V is TRBV5-1, with D unclear. The germline gives CDR1 SGHRS, CDR2 YFSETQ. V shed 0 bases and J shed 0 bases, with 10 bases lying between them. The CDR3 consists of 16 residues. CDR3 sequence: CASSLGSVLSYNEQFF. CDR3 in DNA: TGCGCCAGCAGCTTGGGGTCGGTCCTCTCCTACAATGAGCAGTTCTTC.

The V and J genes are TRBV6-4 and TRBJ2-2; D is unresolved. This CDR3 has 14 amino acids. Between the trimmed V and J ends, which lost 5 bases and 1 base, there was a span of 8 bases. The germline V gene has CDR1 MRHNA and CDR2 SNTAGT. The CDR3 region is CASSKTLNTGELFF. As DNA, the CDR3 is TGTGCCAGCAGTAAGACATTGAACACCGGGGAGCTGTTTTTT.

The chain is built from TRBV6-5 and TRBJ2-1, with 7 bases aligning to TRBD1. The CDR3 covers 15 residues. With V trimmed by 6 bases and J by 0 bases, 5 bases remained unmatched. Germline values: CDR1 MNHEY, CDR2 SVGAGI. The CDR3 DNA follows: TGTGCCAGCAGCCCTGGGACAGTCTCCTACAATGAGCAGTTCTTC. This sequence encodes CASSPGTVSYNEQFF.

J is TRBJ2-7 and V is TRBV27; possible D gene TRBD2, 7 bases. The ends were cut back, 2 bases at V and 6 bases at J, with 14 bases in the middle. The CDR3 is 14 residues long. Looked up from germline, CDR1 is MNHEY and CDR2 is SMNVEV (reference sequence). The CDR3 nucleotides are TGTGCCAGCAGTTTAGGGGGGGGGCCAGGCGAGCAGTACTTC. Translating gives CASSLGGGPGEQYF.

As DNA, the CDR3 is TGTGCCAGCAGTTACTCGACAGTAGCGGGAGGGCCCGCCCAGTACTTC. It codes for CASSYSTVAGGPAQYF. The chain combines TRBV6-5 with TRBJ2-5, with 11 bases that match TRBD2. Unmatched junction bases numbered 9, after V lost 0 bases and J lost 9 bases. The CDR3 covers 16 residues. In germline, CDR1 is MNHEY, CDR2 SVGAGI.

The rearrangement joins TRBV7-2 to TRBJ2-2, with 8 bases identical to TRBD1. Trimming at V came to 5 bases and at J to 4 bases, leaving 0 bases not matched to a gene. The germline CDR1 and CDR2 sequences are SGHTA and FQGNSA. This CDR3 has 13 residues. The CDR3 DNA follows: TGTGCCAGCAGCGGACAGGGCACCGGGGAGCTGTTTTTT. Residues: CASSGQGTGELFF. The full variable domain, rest sourced from reference TRBV7-2 and TRBJ2-2, is GAGVSQSPSNKVTEKGKDVELRCDPISGHTALYWYRQSLGQGLEFLIYFQGNSAPDKSGLPSDRFSAERTGGSVSTLTIQRTQQEDSAVYLCASSGQGTGELFFGEGSRLTVL.

The chain joins TRBV5-1 to TRBJ2-1; TRBD2 aligns across 14 bases. In germline, CDR1 is SGHRS, CDR2 YFSETQ. Unmatched junction bases numbered 10, after V lost 2 bases and J lost 0 bases. CDR3 length: 20 amino acids. The CDR3 DNA reads as TGCGCCAGCAGCTTTCGTCGGACTAGCGGGAGGAGTAGCTCCTACAATGAGCAGTTCTTC. Amino acids: CASSFRRTSGRSSSYNEQFF.

The V call is TRBV7-9, the J call TRBJ2-7, with 8 bases fitting TRBD1. The CDR3 extends over 14 amino acids. V lost 5 bases to trimming and J lost 5 bases; unmatched junction nucleotides: 8. Germline V gives CDR1 SEHNR, CDR2 FQNEAQ (reference sequence). As DNA, the CDR3 is TGTGCCAGCAGCATCAGACAGGGGATCAACGAGCAGTACTTC. Protein: CASSIRQGINEQYF. The whole variable domain, filled in from reference TRBV7-9 and TRBJ2-7, reads DTGVSQNPRHKITKRGQNVTFRCDPISEHNRLYWYRQTLGQGPEFLTYFQNEAQLEKSRLLSDRFSAERPKGSFSTLEIQRTEQGDSAMYLCASSIRQGINEQYFGPGTRLTVT.

This CDR3 reads CASSQGTLSSYEQYF. In nucleotides, the CDR3 is TGCGCCAGCAGCCAAGGTACCCTGAGCTCCTACGAGCAGTACTTC. The chain has TRBV4-1 and TRBJ2-7, with D uncertain. Germline V lookup: CDR1 MGHRA, CDR2 YSYEKL. This CDR3 has 15 residues. Trimming took off 1 base at V and 0 bases at J, with 10 bases between the two ends.

The rearrangement uses TRBV10-3 and TRBJ2-3; D is unclear. V lost 5 bases and J 4 bases, leaving 16 bases between the germline ends. CDR1 ENHRY and CDR2 SYGVKD come from the germline V gene. CDR3 length: 15 amino acids. CDR3 sequence (DNA): TGTGCCATCAGTCCTGCGGCGACTGGCCCAGATACGCAGTATTTT. Translation: CAISPAATGPDTQYF.

V and J are TRBV4-3 and TRBJ2-3, with 10 positions matching TRBD1. The trim removed 5 bases at V and 7 bases at J, leaving 12 bases unmatched. The CDR3 extends over 16 amino acids. In germline, CDR1 is LGHNA, CDR2 YSLEER. The CDR3 DNA follows: TGCGCCAGCAGCGGTGGTGACAGGGGGCCGACGAATACGCAGTATTTT. Translating gives CASSGGDRGPTNTQYF.

The genes are TRBV11-2 and TRBJ1-2; 7 nucleotides agree with TRBD1. The germline CDR1 and CDR2 sequences are SGHAT and FQNNGV. Unmatched junction bases numbered 5, after V lost 5 bases and J lost 2 bases. This CDR3 spans 14 amino acids. The CDR3 loop reads CASSRGQTNYGYTF. In nucleotides, the CDR3 is TGTGCCAGCAGCAGGGGACAGACAAACTATGGCTACACCTTC.